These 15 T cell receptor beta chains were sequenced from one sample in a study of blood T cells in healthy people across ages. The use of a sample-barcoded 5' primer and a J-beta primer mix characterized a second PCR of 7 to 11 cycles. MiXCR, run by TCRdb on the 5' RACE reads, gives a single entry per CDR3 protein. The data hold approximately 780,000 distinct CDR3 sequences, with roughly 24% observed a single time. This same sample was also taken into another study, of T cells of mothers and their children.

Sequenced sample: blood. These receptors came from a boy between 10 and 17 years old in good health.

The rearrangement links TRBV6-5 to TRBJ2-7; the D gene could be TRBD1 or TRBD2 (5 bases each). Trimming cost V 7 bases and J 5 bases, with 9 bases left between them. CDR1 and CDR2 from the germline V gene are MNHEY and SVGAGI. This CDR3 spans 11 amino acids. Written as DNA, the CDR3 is TGTGCCAGCACCCGAGGGGACGAGCAGTACTTC. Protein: CASTRGDEQYF.

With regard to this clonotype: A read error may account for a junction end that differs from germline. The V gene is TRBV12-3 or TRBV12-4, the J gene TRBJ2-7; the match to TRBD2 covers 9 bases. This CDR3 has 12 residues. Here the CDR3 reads CASSLRLAGLHF. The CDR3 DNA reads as TGTGCCAGCAGTTTGAGGCTAGCGGGACTTCACTTC.

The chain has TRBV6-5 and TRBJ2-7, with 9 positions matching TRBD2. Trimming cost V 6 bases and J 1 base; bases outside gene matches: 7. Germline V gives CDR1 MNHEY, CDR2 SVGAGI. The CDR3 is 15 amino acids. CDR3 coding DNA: TGTGCCAGCAGCCCCTATAGCGGGGGATCCTACGAGCAGTACTTC. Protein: CASSPYSGGSYEQYF.

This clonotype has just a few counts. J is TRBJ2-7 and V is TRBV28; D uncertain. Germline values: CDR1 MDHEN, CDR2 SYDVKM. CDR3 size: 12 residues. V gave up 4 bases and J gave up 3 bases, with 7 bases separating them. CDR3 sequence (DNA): TGTGCCAGCAGTTCGACAATCTACGAGCAGTACTTC. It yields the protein CASSSTIYEQYF.

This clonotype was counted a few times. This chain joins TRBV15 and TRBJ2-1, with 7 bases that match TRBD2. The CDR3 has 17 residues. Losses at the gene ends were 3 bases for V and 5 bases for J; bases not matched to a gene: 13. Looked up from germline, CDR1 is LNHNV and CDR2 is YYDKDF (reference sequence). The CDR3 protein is CATSSDHSGSWNNEQFF. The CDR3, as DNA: TGTGCCACCAGCAGTGATCATAGCGGGTCCTGGAACAATGAGCAGTTCTTC.

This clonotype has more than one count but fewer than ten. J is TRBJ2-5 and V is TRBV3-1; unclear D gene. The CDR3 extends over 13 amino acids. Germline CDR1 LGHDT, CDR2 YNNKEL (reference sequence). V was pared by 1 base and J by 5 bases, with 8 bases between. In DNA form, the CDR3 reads TGTGCCAGCAGCCAAGGTGGGGATGAGACCCAGTACTTC. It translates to CASSQGGDETQYF.

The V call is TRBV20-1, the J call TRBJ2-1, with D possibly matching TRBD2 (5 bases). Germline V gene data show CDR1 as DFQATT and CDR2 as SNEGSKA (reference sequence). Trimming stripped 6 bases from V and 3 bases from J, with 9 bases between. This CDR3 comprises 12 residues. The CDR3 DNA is TGCAGTGCCGGGGATAACTACAATGAGCAGTTCTTC. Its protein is CSAGDNYNEQFF.

This CDR3 reads CASSQVGGVNTGELFF. The CDR3 nucleotides read TGCGCCAGCAGCCAAGTCGGGGGGGTGAACACCGGGGAGCTGTTTTTT. The chain has TRBV4-1 and TRBJ2-2; TRBD2 matches 8 bases. This CDR3 is 16 amino acids long. Trimming removed 1 base from V and 1 base from J; junction bases left unmatched: 2. CDR1 MGHRA and CDR2 YSYEKL come from the germline V gene.

The CDR3 DNA reads TGTGCCACCAGCACGGACAGGGGGCTGGCTGGAAACACCATATATTTT. It codes for CATSTDRGLAGNTIYF. The chain joins TRBV15 to TRBJ1-3; 11 bases line up with TRBD1. The V gene's germline CDR1 is LNHNV and CDR2 YYDKDF (reference sequence). This CDR3 spans 16 amino acids. V dropped 4 bases and J dropped 2; count of bases not matched to a gene: 4.

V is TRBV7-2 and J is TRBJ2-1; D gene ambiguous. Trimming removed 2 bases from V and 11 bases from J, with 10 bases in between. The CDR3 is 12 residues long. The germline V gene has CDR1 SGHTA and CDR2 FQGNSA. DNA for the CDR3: TGTGCCAGCAGCTTAAGTCAGGAAAAGCAGTTCTTC. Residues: CASSLSQEKQFF.

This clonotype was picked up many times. This CDR3 is CASRTDGSYEQYF. CDR3 sequence (DNA): TGTGCCAGCAGGACAGACGGTTCCTACGAGCAGTACTTC. The chain uses TRBV28 and TRBJ2-7; TRBD1 might be the D (5 bases). V shed 6 bases and J shed 1 base, with 10 bases lying between them. The CDR3 is 13 residues long. Germline loops: CDR1 MDHEN, CDR2 SYDVKM.

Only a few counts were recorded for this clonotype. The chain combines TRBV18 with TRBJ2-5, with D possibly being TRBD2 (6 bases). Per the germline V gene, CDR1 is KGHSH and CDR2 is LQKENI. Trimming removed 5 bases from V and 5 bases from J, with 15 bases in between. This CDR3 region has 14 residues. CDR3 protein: CASSYSDYLETQYF. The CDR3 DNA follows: TGTGCCAGCTCATATTCGGACTATCTGGAGACCCAGTACTTC.

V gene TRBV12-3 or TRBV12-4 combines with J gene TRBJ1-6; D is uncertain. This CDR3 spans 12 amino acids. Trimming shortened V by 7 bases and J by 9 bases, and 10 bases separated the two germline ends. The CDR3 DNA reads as TGTGCCAGCACCCTTCCGGGTTCACCCCTCCACTTT. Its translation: CASTLPGSPLHF.

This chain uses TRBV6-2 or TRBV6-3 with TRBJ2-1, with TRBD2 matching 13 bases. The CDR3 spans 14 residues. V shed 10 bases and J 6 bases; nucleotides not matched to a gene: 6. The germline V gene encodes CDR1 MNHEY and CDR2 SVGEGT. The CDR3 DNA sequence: TGTGCCACGTCAACTAGCGGGGGGGCCAATGAGCAGTTCTTC. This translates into CATSTSGGANEQFF.

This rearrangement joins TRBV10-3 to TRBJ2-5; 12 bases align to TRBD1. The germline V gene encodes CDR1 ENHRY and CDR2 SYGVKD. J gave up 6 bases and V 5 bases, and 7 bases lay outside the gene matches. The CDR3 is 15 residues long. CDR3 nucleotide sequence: TGTGCCATCAGTCCCGGGACAGGGGGCGCGAAGACCCAGTACTTC. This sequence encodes CAISPGTGGAKTQYF.